This TCR beta chain was documented in a study of blood T cell repertoires in COVID-19. At the level of the study: Collection of acute and convalescent COVID-19 samples took place in the United States, Italy and Spain. From T cells, B-cell-depleted T cells, or PBMCs came the material, which was cDNA or gDNA.

In the authors' methods: Cell counts per sample came from amplifying reference gene primers. Sequencing used immunoSEQ multiplex PCR; TCRdb keeps in-frame clones, though not all of them. V, J and clone size were drawn from that table, and D and trimming were deduced from the DNA. The sample records approximately 170,000 clones, about 85% being singletons. The CDR3 runs to 14 residues. Germline V CDR1 and CDR2: SGHRS, YFSETQ. The V and J ends lost 0 bases and 3 bases respectively, with 10 bases between them. The specimen was peripheral blood. The chain joins TRBV5-1 to TRBJ2-7; D is perhaps TRBD1 (5 bases). This receptor was taken from a man aged 70 or older who had recovered from COVID-19. Here the CDR3 DNA reads TGCGCCAGCAGCTTGGGTCCTCAGGGCTACGAGCAGTACTTC. It yields the protein CASSLGPQGYEQYF.